These 10 T cell receptor beta chains were sequenced from one sample in a study of cytomegalovirus exposure and HLA in healthy donors. The PCR employed 60 Vbeta primers together with 13 Jbeta primers. The method was immunoSEQ multiplex PCR; TCRdb's version includes in-frame clones alone and lacks a portion of them. The table shows roughly 67,000 clones, with 80% to 90% occurring only once. Sample: PBMCs. The receptors derive from a woman aged 25 to 45 in good health and CMV-seronegative.

The rearrangement uses TRBV28 and TRBJ1-1; no firm D call. The germline V gene has CDR1 MDHEN and CDR2 SYDVKM. The germline V and J ends were trimmed by 7 bases and 0 bases, with 9 bases remaining between them. The CDR3 is made up of 13 amino acids. The CDR3 is CASTNTLNTEAFF. The CDR3 DNA reads TGTGCCAGCACCAATACTTTGAACACTGAAGCTTTCTTT.

The chain uses TRBV5-6 and TRBJ2-7; 8 nucleotides match TRBD1. From germline, CDR1 is SGHDT and CDR2 YYEEEE. The CDR3 extends over 15 amino acids. V gave up 0 bases and J gave up 2 bases; unmatched junction bases: 4. The CDR3 coding sequence is TGTGCCAGCAGCTTGGGGGCAGGGGGCACCTACGAGCAGTACTTC. Amino acids: CASSLGAGGTYEQYF.

This chain links TRBV5-1 with TRBJ1-3, with no clear D. V lost 0 bases and J 0 bases, leaving 13 bases between the germline ends. Per the germline V gene, CDR1 is SGHRS and CDR2 is YFSETQ. CDR3 length: 17 residues. CDR3 DNA: TGCGCCAGCAGCTTGGCCCCGGGTTCTATCTCTGGAAACACCATATATTTT. Translated: CASSLAPGSISGNTIYF.

This clone turned up a few times. The chain recombines TRBV7-7 with TRBJ2-5; no clear D gene. Judging by the DNA end, TRBJ2-7 fits better; the J call may be wrong. This CDR3 region has 15 residues. Germline V gene data show CDR1 as SSHAT and CDR2 as FNYEAQ (reference sequence). This CDR3 reads CASSLGEARVYEQYF. The CDR3 DNA follows: TGTGCCAGCAGCCTAGGAGAGGCGAGAGTCTACGAGCAGTACTTC.

V and J are TRBV19 and TRBJ1-2, with D unresolved. The CDR3 runs 14 residues. Germline values: CDR1 LNHDA, CDR2 SQIVND (reference sequence). The V end lost 3 bases, the J end lost 3 bases, and 11 bases lay between the germline ends. CDR3 residues: CASSILLSHYGYTF. As DNA, the CDR3 is TGTGCCAGTAGTATCCTACTATCACACTATGGCTACACCTTC.

This chain connects TRBV18 to TRBJ2-7; possible D gene TRBD2, 6 bases. V was cut by 6 bases and J by 0 bases, with 12 bases left in between. CDR3 length equals 14 residues. Germline CDR1 reads KGHSH; CDR2 reads LQKENI. The CDR3 bases are TGTGCCAGCTCGGGGACTGCAACCTCCTACGAGCAGTACTTC. This translates into CASSGTATSYEQYF.

The V and J genes are TRBV2 and TRBJ1-2; tentative D call: TRBD1 (5 bases). V dropped 7 bases and J dropped 4 bases, with 10 bases sitting between them. Germline loops: CDR1 SNHLY, CDR2 FYNNEI. There are 12 residues in the CDR3. The CDR3 sequence is CASTRQPYGYTF. Written as DNA, the CDR3 is TGTGCCAGCACTAGACAGCCCTATGGCTACACCTTC.

The rearrangement links TRBV5-6 to TRBJ2-5; 9 positions agree with TRBD1. CDR3 length: 16 amino acids. Germline CDR1 SGHDT, CDR2 YYEEEE. Trimming cost V 6 bases and J 0 bases; bases outside gene matches: 9. CDR3 nucleotides: TGTGCCAGCAAGTGGAGACAGGGGGAGTACCAAGAGACCCAGTACTTC. Translated, it gives CASKWRQGEYQETQYF.

The rearrangement uses TRBV29-1 and TRBJ1-5, with TRBD1 as a possible D gene (5 bases). Looked up from germline, CDR1 is SQVTM and CDR2 is ANQGSEA. This CDR3 has 13 residues. V was trimmed by 2 bases and J by 2 bases, leaving 7 bases between them. As DNA, the CDR3 is TGCAGCGTTGAAATAGGGGGCAATCAGCCCCAGCATTTT. Amino acids: CSVEIGGNQPQHF.

The chain recombines TRBV28 with TRBJ1-5, with 8 bases matching TRBD1. This CDR3 spans 15 amino acids. Germline CDR1 is MDHEN and CDR2 is SYDVKM. The trim removed 5 bases at V and 5 bases at J, leaving 8 bases unmatched. The CDR3 nucleotides read TGTGCCAGCAGTCACCGAGACAGGGGCTATCAGCCCCAGCATTTT. Translating it yields CASSHRDRGYQPQHF.